The present TCR beta chain was sequenced within a study of blood T cell repertoires in COVID-19 (dated by TCRdb to about 2020). In terms of the full investigation: Samples from collaborators originated in the United States, Italy and Spain and spanned both the acute and convalescent phases of COVID-19. The material from the prospective study consisted of cDNA or gDNA derived from T cells, B-cell-depleted T cells, or PBMCs. The repertoires were released in a freely available public database intended as a resource for research on the immune response to SARS-CoV-2. Where HLA class I and class II types were available, the types were taken from metadata supplied by the sample provider, not from assay-based typing. The dataset comprised deeply sampled blood TCRbeta repertoires from subjects exposed to, actively infected with, or recovered from COVID-19. Nearly every sample came with metadata listing a de-identified subject ID, COVID-19 status, age in years and sex. The samples were drawn from the first 160 participants of the ongoing ImmuneRACE study and from about 1,200 subjects provided by 6 global collaborators.

Results and caveats for the whole study, not just this receptor: Clinical and demographic metadata were provided uncurated, with the amount varying by source and participant.

CDR1 and CDR2 were assigned from the germline V gene as SNHLY and FYNNEI. The germline V and J ends show losses of 8 bases and 3 bases respectively, and no gene match explains 5 bases of the junction. The CDR3 contains 13 residues, cysteine and phenylalanine counted. Kept here is only the CDR3 DNA, which spans 39 bases and is read in frame from base 1. The immunoSEQ Assay, a bias-controlled multiplex PCR, was used to amplify TCRbeta CDR3 regions from genomic DNA. Turning to the authors' computational methods: Nucleated cell counts per sample were estimated from amplification of reference gene primers within the assay. To quantify the absolute abundance of each unique TCRbeta CDR3 rearrangement, sequence reads were collapsed and filtered. For each sample, productive Simpson clonality was calculated as the square root of Simpson's diversity index over productive rearrangements. TCRdb re-hosts the immuneACCESS table, in-frame sequences only. Its copies lack some clones; in the studies checked, an unresolved V gene accounts for under half of them, and the cause for the rest is not known. Clone size and the V and J calls come from that table; the DNA yielded D and trimming. Present in this sample are just over 50,000 clones, 80% to 90% of which were seen just once. Around 15% of the sample lies in the top ten.

This clone was seen only once. This receptor's antigen is unknown. One base away there is no much larger clone; base qualities are not given. Collaborating institutions collected whole blood in K2EDTA tubes following their own protocols. Collaborator samples were shipped for TCRbeta analysis as frozen whole blood, isolated PBMCs, or DNA extracted from either sample type. The sequence is built from TRBV2 and TRBJ1-2; TRBD1 aligns with 8 central bases. The sequence was obtained from a man between 65 and 85 years old with acute or convalescent COVID-19. Sequenced sample: peripheral blood. In nucleotides, the sequence is TGTGCCAGCGGTGCGGACAGGGACTATGGCTACACCTTC. It translates as CASGADRDYGYTF.